This T cell receptor (beta chain) was retrieved from a study of cytomegalovirus exposure and HLA in healthy donors. Study information: One earlier analysis, a look at some 180 million T cells, found roughly 110 million unique TCR beta sequences.

Study-wide results and caveats: A later analysis reported that several of the most significant clusters appeared to be linked to common viral pathogens, among them Epstein-Barr virus. A list of 164 TCR beta chains associated with cytomegalovirus was given. Presence/absence results assume similar sequencing depth per donor, which may not hold.

The primer mix had 60 Vbeta and 13 Jbeta primers. Only in-frame clones appear in the TCRdb table, and some are missing; sequencing was by immunoSEQ multiplex PCR. The data show about 90,000 clones, around 79% seen once. Turning to this clone: Its antigen is as yet unknown.

This CDR3 is built from 19 residues. Germline V gene lookup returns CDR1 MNHEY and CDR2 SMNVEV (reference sequence). The trim removed 0 bases at V and 0 bases at J, leaving 8 bases unmatched. The chain links TRBV27 to TRBJ2-7; 13 bases line up with TRBD2. Sequenced material: PBMCs. This sequence was found in a woman in her forties in good health and CMV-seropositive. The CDR3 sequence: CASSLSGLAGLKSSYEQYF. In DNA form, the CDR3 reads TGTGCCAGCAGTTTATCGGGACTAGCGGGATTAAAGAGCTCCTACGAGCAGTACTTC.